These 18 T cell receptor beta chains were sequenced from one sample in a study of CD8 T cells in ankylosing spondylitis. Broader study findings: Apparently characteristic of ankylosing spondylitis blood was a TCR beta motif (eight highly homologous variants).

One entry per CDR3 protein, called by TCRdb with MiXCR from the 5' RACE reads. The data show approximately 540,000 distinct CDR3 sequences, about 13% seen once. These receptors' targets are unknown. The source material was blood, either unsorted or a sorted T cell fraction (not recorded which). The receptor set was obtained from a male donor with ankylosing spondylitis.

The V and J genes are TRBV27 and TRBJ1-1, with 10 bases aligning to TRBD1. J lost 3 bases, V lost 6 bases, and 4 bases had no gene match. Germline CDR1 reads MNHEY; CDR2 reads SMNVEV (reference sequence). This CDR3 contains 14 residues. CDR3 protein: CASRRQGADTEAFF. CDR3 in DNA: TGTGCCAGCAGGAGACAGGGGGCTGACACTGAAGCTTTCTTT.

This clonotype was picked up many times. V gene TRBV7-2 combines with J gene TRBJ1-3; D not certain. CDR3 size: 16 residues. V dropped 1 base and J dropped 5 bases, with 15 bases sitting between them. CDR1 is SGHTA and CDR2 is FQGNSA in the germline V gene. The CDR3 DNA is TGTGCCAGCAGCTTAGAAGCCGGGAGGCTCCGAAACACCATATATTTT. Amino acids: CASSLEAGRLRNTIYF.

J is TRBJ2-3 and V is TRBV28; D perhaps matches TRBD1 (7 bases). CDR3 length: 18 amino acids. Trimming removed 7 bases from V and 4 bases from J, with 27 bases in between. Germline-derived CDR1 and CDR2 are MDHEN and SYDVKM. The CDR3 DNA follows: TGTGCCAGCACCCTTTTAGCCTTTGGAGGGGGCGGGGCAGATACGCAGTATTTT. Its translation: CASTLLAFGGGGADTQYF.

This clonotype has a handful of counts. This rearrangement joins TRBV6-5 to TRBJ2-1, with D perhaps TRBD2 (5 bases). CDR3 length: 15 residues. CDR1 is MNHEY and CDR2 is SVGAGI in the germline V gene. Trimming took 2 bases from V and 5 from J, leaving 13 bases between them. For the CDR3, the DNA is TGTGCCAGCAGTTACAGTGGCGGGCTCAACAATGAGCAGTTCTTC. It yields the protein CASSYSGGLNNEQFF.

This CDR3 is CASVRGLVGGDEQFF. In DNA form, the CDR3 reads TGCGCCAGCGTCCGGGGACTAGTGGGGGGGGATGAGCAGTTCTTC. The chain uses TRBV5-1 and TRBJ2-1; 8 bases line up with TRBD2. The CDR3 totals 15 residues. Trimming removed 7 bases from V and 8 bases from J; junction bases left unmatched: 14. Germline V gene data show CDR1 as SGHRS and CDR2 as YFSETQ.

The V and J genes are TRBV27 and TRBJ1-2; 8 bases line up with TRBD1. V lost 5 bases and J lost 5; bases outside the gene matches: 10. Per germline, CDR1 MNHEY and CDR2 SMNVEV (reference sequence). The CDR3 has 15 residues. The CDR3 DNA is TGTGCCAGCAGTGCCAGACAGGGGCGCGGGTATGGCTACACCTTC. It codes for CASSARQGRGYGYTF.

This clonotype was seen more than once but under ten times. The genes are TRBV5-8 and TRBJ1-2; 9 bases map to TRBD1. V shed 1 base, J shed 13 bases, and the junction held 14 bases outside the gene matches. Germline V lookup: CDR1 SGHTS, CDR2 YDEGEE. This CDR3 is 15 amino acids long. CDR3 in amino acids: CASSLKRNRGREGTF. CDR3 sequence (DNA): TGTGCCAGCAGCTTGAAAAGAAACAGGGGGCGCGAAGGCACCTTC.

This clonotype has at least ten counts. The chain joins TRBV12-3 or TRBV12-4 to TRBJ2-1; D is perhaps TRBD1 or TRBD2 (6 bases each). With 3 bases removed from V and 7 bases from J, the gap between germline ends came to 10 bases. The CDR3 consists of 13 residues. The CDR3 reads CASSLWGANEQFF. As DNA, the CDR3 is TGTGCCAGCAGTTTGTGGGGGGCGAATGAGCAGTTCTTC.

This clonotype was seen only a few times. This chain joins TRBV20-1 and TRBJ2-1; D is perhaps TRBD2 (6 bases). The germline V gene has CDR1 DFQATT and CDR2 SNEGSKA (reference sequence). The V end lost 3 bases, the J end lost 8 bases, and 14 bases lay between the germline ends. CDR3 size: 13 residues. The chain's CDR3 is CSASGSTLDEQFF. Written as DNA, the CDR3 is TGCAGTGCTAGCGGGAGTACTTTGGATGAGCAGTTCTTC.

In this sample, this clonotype turned up a few times. V gene TRBV5-1 combines with J gene TRBJ2-1; D is possibly TRBD1 or TRBD2 (5 bases each). Trimming left V 0 bases short and J 10 bases short, with 11 bases between. Germline V lookup: CDR1 SGHRS, CDR2 YFSETQ. CDR3 length equals 13 residues. The CDR3 protein is CASSLGDPPEQFF. CDR3 in DNA: TGCGCCAGCAGCTTGGGGGACCCCCCGGAGCAGTTCTTC.

This clonotype has just a few counts. The chain employs TRBV4-1 and TRBJ2-7; TRBD2 matches at 7 bases. CDR1 is MGHRA, CDR2 YSYEKL, per germline. The CDR3 extends over 17 amino acids. The trim removed 0 bases at V and 2 bases at J, leaving 10 bases unmatched. DNA of the CDR3: TGCGCCAGCAGCCAAGAACCTCTAGCGGCTGGGGCCTACGAGCAGTACGTC. Its protein is CASSQEPLAAGAYEQYV.

J is TRBJ2-3 and V is TRBV9; D is perhaps TRBD1 (5 bases). The CDR3 is made up of 14 amino acids. Deletions cut 0 bases from V and 6 bases from J, with 11 bases between. CDR1 and CDR2 from the germline V gene are SGDLS and YYNGEE. Written as DNA, the CDR3 is TGTGCCAGCAGCGTAGCGCAGGGTTGGGATACGCAGTATTTT. Translated, it gives CASSVAQGWDTQYF.

This clonotype was detected only a few times. The chain is built from TRBV7-2 and TRBJ2-7, with TRBD2 as a possible D gene (5 bases). Trimming left V 1 base short and J 7 bases short, with 14 bases between. The CDR3 length is 14 residues. Germline CDR1 is SGHTA and CDR2 is FQGNSA. As DNA, the CDR3 is TGTGCCAGCAGCTTAGAGATGGACTTGAGGGAGCAGTACTTC. Translated: CASSLEMDLREQYF.

This clonotype was seen a few times. The chain is built from TRBV3-1 and TRBJ2-5; D unresolved. The length of the CDR3 is 13 residues. Per germline, CDR1 LGHDT and CDR2 YNNKEL (reference sequence). V gave up 1 base and J gave up 10 bases, with 13 bases separating them. Written as DNA, the CDR3 is TGTGCCAGCAGCCAAGCGAAGGATGGCGGCCAGTACTTC. Residues: CASSQAKDGGQYF.

This clonotype was picked up a small number of times. This chain joins TRBV20-1 and TRBJ1-3; the D gene is possibly TRBD1 (5 bases). The germline V gene has CDR1 DFQATT and CDR2 SNEGSKA (reference sequence). Trimming removed 3 bases from V and 0 bases from J, with 15 bases in between. The CDR3 runs to 16 residues. This CDR3 is CSARDIAESSGNTIYF. The CDR3 DNA reads TGCAGTGCTAGGGACATAGCGGAGAGCTCTGGAAACACCATATATTTT.

This clonotype was picked up a small number of times. V and J are TRBV24-1 and TRBJ2-3; D gene unclear. CDR3 length equals 11 residues. The germline V gene has CDR1 KGHDR and CDR2 SFDVKD. Trimming took off 2 bases at V and 6 bases at J, with 2 bases between the two ends. CDR3 bases: TGTGCCACCAGTGATTGGGATACGCAGTATTTT. Its protein is CATSDWDTQYF.

The chain employs TRBV3-1 and TRBJ1-5, with 8 bases fitting TRBD1. This CDR3 has 14 amino acids. The junction had 1 base not matched to a gene; V was cut back by 3 bases and J by 3 bases. Germline CDR1 reads LGHDT; CDR2 reads YNNKEL (reference sequence). The CDR3 nucleotides read TGTGCCAGCAGCCAGACAGGGGCCAATCAGCCCCAGCATTTT. Its translation is CASSQTGANQPQHF. The entire variable domain, with the rest obtained from reference TRBV3-1 and TRBJ1-5, is as follows: DTAVSQTPKYLVTQMGNDKSIKCEQNLGHDTMYWYKQDSKKFLKIMFSYNNKELIINETVPNRFSPKSPDKAHLNLHINSLELGDSAVYFCASSQTGANQPQHFGDGTRLSIL.

The chain couples TRBV5-5 to TRBJ2-3; 14 bases are shared with TRBD2. V gave up 4 bases and J gave up 4 bases; unmatched junction bases: 5. This CDR3 has 16 residues. CDR1 is SGHKS and CDR2 is YYEKEE in the germline V gene (reference sequence). In nucleotides, the CDR3 is TGTGCCAGCAGCCCCGGGACTAGCGGGGGTGCAGATACGCAGTATTTT. This sequence encodes CASSPGTSGGADTQYF.